The source of this T cell receptor (beta chain) is a study of T cell responses to AZD1222 COVID-19 vaccine. Trimming removed 2 bases at V and 5 bases at J, with 10 bases between. Germline V gene lookup returns CDR1 LGHNA and CDR2 YSLEER. The CDR3 is 13 amino acids. Profiling relied on immunoSEQ multiplex PCR, and the TCRdb table lists in-frame clones only, not all of them. Of 110,000 to 150,000 clones in the sample, approximately 90% were seen once. This chain links TRBV4-3 with TRBJ2-7; D may correspond to TRBD1 or TRBD2 (6 bases each). This sample comprised peripheral blood, obtained on day 0 of AZD1222 vaccination. The sequence was obtained from an adult in good health. The CDR3 nucleotides are TGCGCCAGCAGCCAATTGGGGGGCCACGAGCAGTACTTC. This sequence encodes CASSQLGGHEQYF.